Presented here are 30 T cell receptor beta chains from one specimen sequenced in a study of identical twins. MiXCR, run by TCRdb on the 5' RACE reads, gives a single entry per CDR3 protein. The sample contains 450,000 to 600,000 distinct CDR3 sequences, under 25% of which appear only once. The sample was also linked to a second study, of yellow fever vaccine responses in identical twins.

Sequenced material: CD4+ T cells sorted from blood. The source is a woman aged 18-30 years in good health.

This clonotype was detected a few times. V and J are TRBV20-1 and TRBJ2-1; a possible D gene is TRBD2 (7 bases). The V gene's germline CDR1 is DFQATT and CDR2 SNEGSKA (reference sequence). The V gene lost 0 bases and the J gene lost 4 bases, with 13 bases spanning the gap. CDR3 length: 15 amino acids. The CDR3, as DNA: TGCAGTGCTAGAGAGGCGGGGGCGCGGTACAATGAGCAGTTCTTC. Protein: CSAREAGARYNEQFF.

This clonotype was seen a single time. The CDR3 DNA reads as TGTGCCAGCAGTGAAGATCTGACAGGGCGGGCTTTCTTT. This translates into CASSEDLTGRAFF. The chain combines TRBV6-1 with TRBJ1-1; 7 bases agree with TRBD1. This CDR3 region has 13 residues. Germline loops: CDR1 MNHNS, CDR2 SASEGT. Losses at the gene ends were 1 base for V and 11 bases for J; bases not matched to a gene: 7.

This clonotype has a handful of counts. The V call is TRBV5-1, the J call TRBJ1-1; 7 nucleotides match TRBD1. Germline lookup yields CDR1 SGHRS and CDR2 YFSETQ. This CDR3 has 13 residues. The V and J ends lost 7 bases and 1 base, in that order; junction bases with no gene match: 4. The chain's CDR3 is CASLEGANTEAFF. The CDR3 DNA reads TGCGCCAGCTTGGAGGGGGCGAACACTGAAGCTTTCTTT.

The V gene is TRBV5-1, the J gene TRBJ2-3, with 8 nucleotides matching TRBD2. Germline CDR1 SGHRS, CDR2 YFSETQ. CDR3 length: 16 residues. After removal of 1 base from V and 2 bases from J, the junction contained 6 bases not matched to a gene. The CDR3 region is CASSLRGAGDTDTQYF. The CDR3, as DNA: TGCGCCAGCAGCTTGAGAGGAGCGGGGGACACAGATACGCAGTATTTT.

The genes are TRBV6-1 and TRBJ2-3; perhaps TRBD2 as D (6 bases). The CDR3 has 15 amino acids. V was cut by 4 bases and J by 0 bases, with 11 bases left in between. The germline CDR1 and CDR2 sequences are MNHNS and SASEGT. This chain's CDR3 is CASSGTGVSTDTQYF. CDR3 sequence (DNA): TGTGCCAGCAGTGGAACGGGAGTTAGCACAGATACGCAGTATTTT.

This clonotype has more than one count but fewer than ten. The chain is built from TRBV20-1 and TRBJ2-1, with D maybe TRBD2 (6 bases). Germline V gene lookup returns CDR1 DFQATT and CDR2 SNEGSKA (reference sequence). The CDR3 extends over 12 amino acids. V lost 6 bases to trimming and J lost 4 bases, with 10 bases between them. As DNA, the CDR3 is TGCAGTGCAAGCCGGGGGTACAATGAGCAGTTCTTC. This codes for CSASRGYNEQFF.

This clonotype was recorded a few times. V is TRBV20-1 and J is TRBJ2-5; 9 positions agree with TRBD2. The CDR3 totals 15 residues. CDR1 and CDR2 (germline): DFQATT, SNEGSKA (reference sequence). V lost 0 bases to trimming and J lost 3 bases; unmatched junction nucleotides: 5. CDR3 coding DNA: TGCAGTGCTAGAGACAGACTAGCGGCAAAAGAGACCCAGTACTTC. Its protein product is CSARDRLAAKETQYF.

The chain is built from TRBV18 and TRBJ2-7; TRBD1 might be the D (5 bases). Germline CDR1 reads KGHSH; CDR2 reads LQKENI. The germline V and J ends were trimmed by 2 bases and 2 bases, with 7 bases remaining between them. The CDR3 totals 13 residues. The CDR3 coding sequence is TGTGCCAGCTCACCAACAGGAACCTACGAGCAGTACGTC. It yields the protein CASSPTGTYEQYV.

This clonotype has just a few counts. This sequence joins TRBV5-1 and TRBJ2-7; possibly TRBD2 for D (7 bases). The CDR3 spans 13 residues. Between the trimmed V and J ends, which lost 3 bases and 6 bases, there was a span of 13 bases. CDR1 and CDR2 from the germline V gene are SGHRS and YFSETQ. CDR3 in amino acids: CASSSLGGGEQYV. The CDR3, as DNA: TGCGCCAGCAGCTCCCTGGGAGGGGGCGAGCAGTACGTC.

The sample holds a few counts of this clonotype. This chain joins TRBV2 and TRBJ2-1, with D possibly TRBD2 on 5 matching bases. Per the germline V gene, CDR1 is SNHLY and CDR2 is FYNNEI. The CDR3 loop spans 14 amino acids. The V end was cut by 6 bases, the J end by 6 bases, with 15 bases between. The CDR3 sequence is CASRARVSVNEQFF. The CDR3 nucleotides read TGTGCCAGCAGAGCCCGGGTTAGCGTCAATGAGCAGTTCTTC.

In nucleotides, the CDR3 is TGCGCCAGCAGCTTGGCGACTAGCGGGGGGTTAGCCCGGTACAATGAGCAGTTCTTC. Translation gives CASSLATSGGLARYNEQFF. The rearrangement joins TRBV5-1 to TRBJ2-1, with TRBD2 matching over 13 bases. Per the germline V gene, CDR1 is SGHRS and CDR2 is YFSETQ. Germline trimming cut 0 bases from V and 4 bases from J; bases unmatched to any gene: 10. The length of the CDR3 is 19 residues.

The V and J genes are TRBV19 and TRBJ1-2; D remains ambiguous. Trimming left V 3 bases short and J 0 bases short, with 14 bases between. CDR3 size: 16 residues. Germline CDR1 LNHDA, CDR2 SQIVND (reference sequence). The CDR3 region is CASSMGRASSNYGYTF. As DNA, the CDR3 is TGTGCCAGTAGTATGGGGAGGGCCTCCTCTAACTATGGCTACACCTTC.

This clonotype was counted only a few times. CDR3 loop: CATSRGPAGAYEQYF. The CDR3 bases are TGTGCCACCAGCAGAGGTCCCGCGGGAGCCTACGAGCAGTACTTC. The chain is built from TRBV15 and TRBJ2-7; TRBD2 matches at 7 bases. Germline V lookup: CDR1 LNHNV, CDR2 YYDKDF (reference sequence). V lost 1 base to trimming and J lost 2 bases; unmatched junction nucleotides: 5. The CDR3 has 15 amino acids.

This clonotype was seen more than once but under ten times. The gene calls are TRBV12-3 or TRBV12-4 and TRBJ2-2, with D tentatively TRBD1 (5 bases). This CDR3 has 15 amino acids. V lost 6 bases, J lost 5 bases, and 16 bases lay in between. DNA for the CDR3: TGTGCCAGCAGGTACAGACAGATTCTGACCGGGGAGCTGTTTTTT. Its translation: CASRYRQILTGELFF.

The chain employs TRBV7-8 and TRBJ2-7; D not certain. Per germline, CDR1 SGHVS and CDR2 FQNEAQ. This CDR3 is built from 13 residues. Trimming stripped 5 bases from V and 7 bases from J, with 15 bases between. This chain's CDR3 is CASSKGPLREQYV. In DNA, the CDR3 is TGTGCCAGCAGCAAAGGACCACTTCGGGAGCAGTACGTC.

This clonotype was recorded a few times. CDR3 in DNA: TGTGCCAGCAGCCCCATGCAGGGGGCTGATAACTACGAGCAGTACTTC. As protein: CASSPMQGADNYEQYF. V and J are TRBV7-9 and TRBJ2-7, with 8 bases fitting TRBD1. The germline V gene encodes CDR1 SEHNR and CDR2 FQNEAQ (reference sequence). The V and J ends lost 5 bases and 3 bases, in that order; junction bases with no gene match: 12. The CDR3 is 16 residues long.

This clonotype was seen more than once but under ten times. This chain links TRBV20-1 with TRBJ2-6; D not certain. The CDR3 has 15 residues. Trimming took 3 bases from V and 0 from J, leaving 9 bases between them. Germline CDR1 DFQATT, CDR2 SNEGSKA (reference sequence). The CDR3 reads CSASGPRSGANVLTF. The DNA of the CDR3 is TGCAGTGCTAGCGGGCCCCGCTCTGGGGCCAACGTCCTGACTTTC.

The sample holds a few counts of this clonotype. The chain couples TRBV7-9 to TRBJ2-1; 10 positions match TRBD1. The CDR3 consists of 14 residues. Unmatched junction bases numbered 10, after V lost 1 base and J lost 16 bases. The germline gives CDR1 SEHNR, CDR2 FQNEAQ (reference sequence). CDR3 sequence (DNA): TGTGCCAGCAGCTTAGAGACGGCGGGGACAGGGGTCTTCTTC. This sequence encodes CASSLETAGTGVFF.

This clonotype has just a few counts. This chain connects TRBV19 to TRBJ1-5, with D possibly TRBD1 on 5 matching bases. Germline loops: CDR1 LNHDA, CDR2 SQIVND (reference sequence). The V end lost 3 bases, the J end lost 3 bases, and 12 bases lay between the germline ends. The CDR3 spans 15 residues. This CDR3 is CASSIRDLNNQPQHF. CDR3 DNA sequence: TGTGCCAGTAGTATCAGGGATCTCAACAATCAGCCCCAGCATTTT.

The V call is TRBV9, the J call TRBJ2-1; D not certain. The CDR3 has 12 amino acids. CDR1 and CDR2 from the germline V gene are SGDLS and YYNGEE. The V gene lost 0 bases and the J gene lost 8 bases, with 6 bases spanning the gap. CDR3 protein: CASSVAGYEQFF. The CDR3 bases are TGTGCCAGCAGCGTAGCTGGTTATGAGCAGTTCTTC.

This clonotype was detected a few times. CDR3 loop: CASSQEVLQGTEAFF. The CDR3 DNA follows: TGTGCCAGCAGCCAAGAAGTGTTGCAGGGCACTGAAGCTTTCTTT. The chain couples TRBV4-2 to TRBJ1-1; maybe TRBD1 (5 bases). The ends were cut back, 0 bases at V and 4 bases at J, with 12 bases in the middle. This CDR3 spans 15 amino acids. In germline, CDR1 is LGHNA, CDR2 YNFKEQ.

This sequence joins TRBV5-6 and TRBJ2-7; D possibly corresponds to TRBD2 (6 bases). CDR1 and CDR2 (germline): SGHDT, YYEEEE. CDR3 length: 14 amino acids. V was shortened by 5 bases and J by 3 bases, with 15 bases between the two germline ends. CDR3 DNA sequence: TGTGCCAGCAGAACGCCCGGACTAATCTACGAGCAGTACTTC. Its translation is CASRTPGLIYEQYF. Supplemented by reference TRBV5-6 and TRBJ2-7, the full variable domain reads DAGVTQSPTHLIKTRGQQVTLRCSPKSGHDTVSWYQQALGQGPQFIFQYYEEEERQRGNFPDRFSGHQFPNYSSELNVNALLLGDSALYLCASRTPGLIYEQYFGPGTRLTVT.

This clonotype was picked up a small number of times. The chain has TRBV11-1 and TRBJ2-1; 11 positions match TRBD2. V gave up 0 bases and J gave up 0 bases; unmatched junction bases: 10. This CDR3 region has 20 residues. Germline assignment: CDR1 SGHAT and CDR2 FQDESV (reference sequence). The CDR3 here is CASSLAKKTSGDLSYNEQFF. In DNA form, the CDR3 reads TGTGCCAGCAGCTTAGCGAAAAAGACTAGCGGGGACCTCTCCTACAATGAGCAGTTCTTC.

V gene TRBV10-3 combines with J gene TRBJ2-2; 11 nucleotides align to TRBD2. CDR3 length equals 16 residues. Germline lookup yields CDR1 ENHRY and CDR2 SYGVKD. The trim removed 5 bases at V and 5 bases at J, leaving 7 bases unmatched. This CDR3 reads CAISFPSGRSTGELFF. The CDR3 coding sequence is TGTGCCATCAGTTTCCCTAGCGGGAGGTCGACCGGGGAGCTGTTTTTT.

V is TRBV28 and J is TRBJ1-5; TRBD1 agrees at 7 bases. Germline V gene lookup returns CDR1 MDHEN and CDR2 SYDVKM. This CDR3 has 14 amino acids. V shed 6 bases and J 11 bases; nucleotides not matched to a gene: 13. The CDR3 sequence is CASRQRTGGGSQHF. CDR3 bases: TGTGCCAGCAGACAACGGACAGGAGGGGGGTCCCAGCATTTT.

The chain links TRBV4-2 to TRBJ2-1; 11 nucleotides agree with TRBD2. Germline V CDR1 and CDR2: LGHNA, YNFKEQ. The CDR3 is 16 residues long. The V and J ends lost 0 bases and 7 bases, in that order; junction bases with no gene match: 5. CDR3 loop: CASSQDPASGGNEQFF. The CDR3 DNA reads as TGTGCCAGCAGCCAAGATCCGGCTAGCGGGGGGAATGAGCAGTTCTTC.

The gene calls are TRBV6-6 and TRBJ2-2; 7 bases fit TRBD1. This CDR3 has 12 residues. Germline CDR1 and CDR2: MNHNY and SVGAGI (reference sequence). The ends lost 7 bases at V and 7 bases at J; junction bases unmatched: 3. In DNA form, the CDR3 reads TGTGCCAGCATCGACAGGGTCGGGGAGCTGTTTTTT. Its protein is CASIDRVGELFF.

The table lists this clonotype with a few counts. CDR3 region: CASSTRPGRQNTGELFF. The CDR3 nucleotides are TGTGCCAGCAGCACCCGACCGGGACGACAGAACACCGGGGAGCTGTTTTTT. The chain carries TRBV27 and TRBJ2-2, with D perhaps assigned TRBD1 or TRBD2 (5 bases each). The CDR3 totals 17 residues. CDR1 and CDR2 from the germline V gene are MNHEY and SMNVEV (reference sequence). V lost 6 bases to trimming and J lost 1 base, with 18 bases between them.

This clonotype was observed a handful of times. The chain carries TRBV6-2 or TRBV6-3 and TRBJ2-5, with 12 positions matching TRBD1. V shed 5 bases, J shed 5 bases, and the junction held 6 bases outside the gene matches. The CDR3 sequence is 15 residues long. From germline, CDR1 is MNHEY and CDR2 SVGEGT. The DNA of the CDR3 is TGTGCCAGCAGTAACCGGGACAGGGGGCGGGAGACCCAGTACTTC. Its protein is CASSNRDRGRETQYF.

This clonotype was seen more than once but under ten times. V and J are TRBV12-3 or TRBV12-4 and TRBJ2-2; D not resolved. V shed 5 bases and J shed 1 base, with 11 bases lying between them. The CDR3 has 15 amino acids. This CDR3 is CASSPGPMNTGELFF. The CDR3 DNA is TGTGCCAGCAGTCCTGGACCCATGAACACCGGGGAGCTGTTTTTT.